This TCR beta chain was captured by sequencing in a study of Ad26.COV2.S vaccination and SARS-CoV-2 variants. TCRdb's table, derived via immunoSEQ multiplex PCR, lists solely in-frame clones and lacks some. Of roughly 180,000 clones in the sample, around 85% were seen once. The clonotype was recovered from a human donor who had recovered from COVID-19. The source material was peripheral blood, sampled after recovery from COVID-19.

The CDR3 protein is CASSLNRGDSPLHF. In nucleotides, the CDR3 is TGTGCCAGCAGCTTAAACAGGGGGGATTCACCCCTCCACTTT. The chain recombines TRBV11-1 with TRBJ1-6; TRBD1 matches at 8 bases. Germline V gene lookup returns CDR1 SGHAT and CDR2 FQDESV (reference sequence). CDR3 size: 14 residues. V trimming: 2 bases; J trimming: 8 bases; junction bases outside the gene matches: 2.